Here is one T cell receptor (beta chain) with its context. This clone was counted a few times. Its antigen remains undetermined. Base qualities are not provided; no much larger clone lies one nucleotide away. This entry is derived from a study of beta chain features in type 1 diabetes (dated by TCRdb to between 2017 and 2018). A note on the overall study: Mean age, gender distribution, total cell number and subset yield did not differ between patients and healthy donors. In the study, TCRB repertoires of sorted circulating CD4+ T cell subsets from recently diagnosed type 1 diabetes patients were compared with those of matched healthy donors. Regulatory and stem cell-like memory subsets were obtained from only 8 patients and about eight healthy donors, while naive and central memory subsets were obtained from all 28 donors. Across all samples, 107,917,701 sorted cells were examined, and cell number per subset correlated strongly with RNA yield.

What the research found in general, with its limitations: Only small numbers of individuals were included in the HLA sub-analyses, which left unresolved whether HLA type had any influence on TCRB rearrangement. In all four CD4+ subsets, TCRB CDR3 length was moderately but significantly shorter in type 1 diabetes patients. Sequencing cDNA rather than genomic DNA could over-represent highly expressing activated cells, although activation and CD3 levels did not differ between groups. At VDJ recombination sites, type 1 diabetes patients had fewer insertions and more deleted nucleotides, which implies abnormalities in thymic rearrangement. Naive, central memory and regulatory TCRB repertoires appeared to be more similar among patients than among healthy donors. PCR might favor shorter templates, but patient and control samples were amplified and corrected together, so any skew would affect both groups equally.

Reading the germline V gene gives CDR1 SGHRS and CDR2 YFSETQ. The trim is 2 bases for V and 5 bases for J, with a gap of 16 bases between the germline ends. The CDR3 holds 15 amino acids from the cysteine to the phenylalanine. Of the read, only the CDR3 DNA is kept; its 45 bases are in frame from base 1. A single peripheral blood draw of 90 to 150 mL on average was collected from each donor into heparinised tubes. A BD FACSAria II was used to sort naive, central memory, regulatory and stem cell-like memory CD4+ T cells with a panel that included CD45RO, CCR7, CD25, CD127, CD95 and CD27. Purity was above 98% for every sorted population. Right away, PBMCs were isolated by Lymphoprep density gradient centrifugation and were stained directly, with no culture step. So that batch effects would be minimized, each experiment stained and sorted samples in pairs, pairing one healthy donor with one patient.

The entire isolated RNA was reverse transcribed using the High Capacity cDNA Reverse Transcription Kit, and thus expressed TCRB transcripts were sequenced. Naive, central memory and regulatory T cell samples underwent deep immunoSEQ sequencing, averaging about 3.57 million total reads per sample. After sorted cells were lysed in RLT buffer, RNA was extracted with DNase-treated RNeasy Micro or Mini kits, with the choice depending on cell number. Each cell subset was processed on its own to prevent cross-contamination, while patient and healthy donor samples were processed together. TCRB sequences were amplified from cDNA with the immunoSEQ multiplex PCR, producing 87-bp fragments spanning the CDR3 region. Sequencing of the amplicons was done on the Illumina HiSeq platform. In the source study's methods: PCR bias was computationally corrected using synthetic template baselines, reads within Hamming distance 2 were collapsed, and singletons that could not be merged were discarded. Reads were aligned against IMGT to assign V, D and J genes, CDR3 length and insertions or deletions at six rearrangement sites. Within each subset, clonotype counts were normalized to sorted cell number, after which true diversity and Gini coefficients were computed with the tcR R package. Repertoire sharing was quantified using the overlap coefficient calculated on TCRB nucleotide sequences. Out-of-frame TCRB sequences from naive cells were analyzed as a proxy for the pre-selection repertoire. This is the immuneACCESS table as TCRdb keeps it, with only in-frame sequences that have V and J called. A part of the clones is gone; compared with another copy, unresolved V genes explain less than half, and the rest is unexplained. V, J and clone size are taken as reported in that table, and D and trimming were inferred from the DNA itself. This sample lists 860,000 or so clones; roughly a sixth were detected once. 0.023% of the sample rests with the top ten.

Input material: naive CD4+ T cells from blood. The intended sense of this specimen's cell subset or site label: true naive CD4+ T cells. Here the chain combines TRBV5-1 and TRBJ2-5; TRBD2 might be the D gene, on 6 matching bases. The receptor was isolated from a young woman in good health. The sequenced DNA is TGCGCCAGCAGCTTAGAAGGGCGGGGTTGGGAGACCCAGTACTTC. This sequence encodes CASSLEGRGWETQYF.